This T cell receptor beta chain was recovered during a study of blood T cell repertoires in COVID-19. Repertoires were generated with immunoSEQ multiplex PCR, while TCRdb's copy carries only in-frame clones and drops some. The sample holds tens of thousands of clones, over 80% seen once. V lost 6 bases to trimming and J lost 1 base, with 13 bases between them. The CDR3 loop spans 15 amino acids. The germline CDR1 and CDR2 sequences are LNHDA and SQIVND (reference sequence). J is TRBJ2-1 and V is TRBV19; D gene unclear. The sequence derives from a woman in her thirties or forties with acute or convalescent COVID-19. Sequencing used peripheral blood. CDR3 loop: CASSHSPLSYNEQFF. The CDR3 DNA is TGTGCCAGTAGCCATAGTCCTCTTTCCTACAATGAGCAGTTCTTC.